This TCR beta chain emerged from a study of cytomegalovirus exposure and HLA in healthy donors. Germline V gene data show CDR1 as SQVTM and CDR2 as ANQGSEA. Trimming stripped 2 bases from V and 8 bases from J, with 15 bases between. CDR3 length equals 13 residues. To note about this clone: Its antigen is currently unknown.

Study observations and caveats: Later analysis reportedly placed an Asian-associated ancestry cluster below the roughly 700-donor mean in N-insertions. CMV antigen specificity was confirmed in vitro for a few CMV-associated chains.

PCR primers comprised 60 Vbeta and 13 Jbeta primers. Repertoires were generated with immunoSEQ multiplex PCR, while TCRdb's copy carries only in-frame clones and drops some. The data show 150,000 to 200,000 clones, 75% to 80% seen once. The sequence was obtained from a man aged 45 to 65 in good health and CMV-seropositive. J is TRBJ1-2 and V is TRBV29-1; no firm D call. Sequenced material: PBMCs. This CDR3 reads CSVEYEGVRGYTF. The CDR3 region has the DNA TGCAGCGTTGAATATGAGGGAGTCAGAGGCTACACCTTC.